The 22 T cell receptor beta chains below all came from one sample that was sequenced in a study of regulatory T cells in long-lasting Graves disease. This sample's time point: persistent/refractory GD, antithyroid drugs over 5 years with positive TRAb. Preparation of the TCR library used RNA extracted from PBMCs. Combining iRepertoire HTBI primers with Arm-PCR of CDR3 regions, the authors built TCR beta libraries. TCRdb passed the multiplex PCR reads through MiXCR, listing each CDR3 protein once. This sample has about 470,000 distinct CDR3 sequences; around 20% occur once, and the top ten carry 7.8%. Sequencing was performed on peripheral blood mononuclear cells (PBMCs), taken when the disease was refractory, from a patient treated with antithyroid drugs. The receptors were sampled from a female donor with Graves disease.

This clonotype has just a few counts. An end of the junction does not agree with germline; a read error may underlie this. The rearrangement uses TRBV19 and TRBJ2-5; D call uncertain. Germline-derived CDR1 and CDR2 are LNHDA and SQIVND (reference sequence). The CDR3 runs to 11 residues. CDR3 sequence: CASSIGTYWDF. The CDR3 DNA reads as TGTGCCAGTAGTATCGGCACCTATTGGGACTTC.

This clonotype was detected many times. The chain couples TRBV6-2 or TRBV6-3 to TRBJ2-7; no definite D call. The CDR3 runs to 13 residues. CDR1 is MNHEY, CDR2 SVGEGT, per germline. The V and J ends lost 2 bases and 1 base respectively, with 6 bases between them. CDR3 region: CASSYRISYEQYF. The DNA for the CDR3 is TGTGCCAGCAGTTACAGGATATCCTACGAGCAGTACTTC.

This clonotype has a count of ten or more. DNA for the CDR3: TGTGCCAGCAGCCACGACAGGGGGGCCTATGGCTACACCTTC. Translation: CASSHDRGAYGYTF. The J gene is TRBJ1-2, the V gene TRBV16, with 9 bases aligning to TRBD1. CDR1 is KGHSY, CDR2 FQNENV, per germline. The CDR3 spans 14 residues. J gave up 4 bases and V 3 bases, and 3 bases lay outside the gene matches.

The CDR3, as DNA: TGTGCCAGCAGCTTACGGCCCAGCCCCAGGGCCCAGTACTTC. It codes for CASSLRPSPRAQYF. The chain couples TRBV7-2 to TRBJ2-5; tentative D call: TRBD1 (5 bases). There are 14 residues in the CDR3. The germline gives CDR1 SGHTA, CDR2 FQGNSA. Between the trimmed V and J ends, which lost 2 bases and 9 bases, there was a span of 16 bases.

This clonotype was seen at least ten times. The chain recombines TRBV28 with TRBJ2-5; 9 bases map to TRBD1. Germline V gene lookup returns CDR1 MDHEN and CDR2 SYDVKM. Trimming at V came to 5 bases and at J to 6 bases, leaving 7 bases not matched to a gene. This CDR3 spans 14 amino acids. The CDR3: CASSPTGGRKTQYF. As DNA, the CDR3 is TGTGCCAGCAGTCCGACAGGGGGTCGAAAGACCCAGTACTTC.

As concerns this clonotype: A read error is the likely source, as a far larger clone sits one nucleotide away. In nucleotides, the CDR3 is TGTGCCAGCAGCCCTGTCTATGGCAACACCTTC. Protein sequence: CASSPVYGNTF. This chain links TRBV2 with TRBJ1-2, with D hard to call. The CDR3 is 11 residues long. Germline V gene data show CDR1 as SNHLY and CDR2 as FYNNEI.

This clonotype was counted many times. The chain has TRBV7-9 and TRBJ2-7, with a tentative D call TRBD1 (6 bases). CDR1 and CDR2 (germline): SEHNR, FQNEAQ (reference sequence). The CDR3 runs to 14 residues. Trimming pared 3 bases from V and 2 bases from J, leaving 11 bases between. DNA of the CDR3: TGTGCCAGCAGCTTTACCGGGACACCCTACGAGCAGTACTTC. Translated, it gives CASSFTGTPYEQYF.

This clonotype was found many times. J is TRBJ1-1 and V is TRBV6-5; TRBD1 agrees at 9 bases. J gave up 3 bases and V 2 bases, and 4 bases lay outside the gene matches. The CDR3 runs to 15 residues. The germline V gene encodes CDR1 MNHEY and CDR2 SVGAGI. CDR3 nucleotide sequence: TGTGCCAGCAGTTACGGATGGACAGGGGACACTGAAGCTTTCTTT. This translates into CASSYGWTGDTEAFF.

This clonotype was recorded a few times. The J gene is TRBJ1-1, the V gene TRBV5-1; TRBD1 aligns across 10 bases. After removal of 4 bases from V and 3 bases from J, the junction contained 6 bases not matched to a gene. The CDR3 loop spans 15 amino acids. The germline CDR1 and CDR2 sequences are SGHRS and YFSETQ. The CDR3 loop is CASSLTGGEYTEAFF. The CDR3 nucleotides are TGCGCCAGCAGCCTGACAGGGGGCGAGTACACTGAAGCTTTCTTT. The full variable domain, completed using reference TRBV5-1 and TRBJ1-1, is KAGVTQTPRYLIKTRGQQVTLSCSPISGHRSVSWYQQTPGQGLQFLFEYFSETQRNKGNFPGRFSGRQFSNSRSEMNVSTLELGDSALYLCASSLTGGEYTEAFFGQGTRLTVV.

Comment on this clonotype: A clone one base away is much larger, so this may be a read error. The CDR3 DNA follows: TGTGCCAGCAGTGTCCGCAGGGCCCTCGGTACTGAAGCTTTCTTT. Translation: CASSVRRALGTEAFF. The chain employs TRBV6-1 and TRBJ1-1, with D possibly matching TRBD1 (5 bases). Trimming shortened V by 4 bases and J by 5 bases, and 17 bases separated the two germline ends. The CDR3 totals 15 residues. CDR1 is MNHNS and CDR2 is SASEGT in the germline V gene.

A note on this clonotype: This CDR3 fails to terminate in the conserved phenylalanine or tryptophan, so it likely reflects a read error. The CDR3 loop is CANSLLRGDQPQHS. The CDR3 coding sequence is TGTGCCAACAGTTTGCTGCGAGGGGATCAGCCCCAGCATTCT. The rearrangement joins TRBV28 to TRBJ1-5, with a possible D match to TRBD1 (5 bases). The CDR3 sequence is 14 residues long. Germline CDR1 and CDR2: MDHEN and SYDVKM.

This clonotype occurred many times. The rearrangement joins TRBV6-1 to TRBJ1-1; possibly TRBD1 for D (6 bases). CDR3 size: 15 residues. CDR1 is MNHNS, CDR2 SASEGT, per germline. V was cut by 6 bases and J by 2 bases, with 16 bases left in between. In DNA, the CDR3 is TGTGCCAGCAGCGCCTACAGGGTGGGAAACACTGAAGCTTTCTTT. Amino acids: CASSAYRVGNTEAFF.

The chain links TRBV7-8 to TRBJ2-3, with D possibly TRBD2 on 6 matching bases. The CDR3 extends over 17 amino acids. Germline lookup yields CDR1 SGHVS and CDR2 FQNEAQ. V lost 1 base and J 4 bases, leaving 18 bases between the germline ends. The CDR3 is CASSLEPPSASADTQYF. The CDR3 region has the DNA TGTGCCAGCAGCTTAGAACCCCCATCGGCTAGCGCAGATACGCAGTATTTT. The whole variable domain, remainder taken from reference TRBV7-8 and TRBJ2-3, is GAGVSQSPRYKVAKRGQDVALRCDPISGHVSLFWYQQALGQGPEFLTYFQNEAQLDKSGLPSDRFFAERPEGSVSTLKIQRTQQEDSAVYLCASSLEPPSASADTQYFGPGTRLTVL.

This chain joins TRBV6-5 and TRBJ1-1; D perhaps matches TRBD1 (5 bases). The length of the CDR3 is 17 residues. Germline V CDR1 and CDR2: MNHEY, SVGAGI. V gave up 2 bases and J gave up 4 bases, with 20 bases separating them. CDR3 sequence (DNA): TGTGCCAGCAGTTACCCGGATGCTCGGGGGGGTCCCACTGAAGCTTTCTTT. Protein: CASSYPDARGGPTEAFF.

This clonotype was recorded at least ten times. The DNA for the CDR3 is TGTGCCAGCAGCTTTCACACGGAGGACGACCAAGAGACCCAGTACTTC. Its protein product is CASSFHTEDDQETQYF. The gene calls are TRBV7-2 and TRBJ2-5, with TRBD2 as a possible D gene (5 bases). CDR3 length equals 16 residues. From germline, CDR1 is SGHTA and CDR2 FQGNSA. Between the trimmed V and J ends, which lost 3 bases and 0 bases, there was a span of 14 bases.

This clonotype was recorded a few times. The chain couples TRBV20-1 to TRBJ2-7; 8 bases are shared with TRBD2. The CDR3 spans 16 residues. Germline V gene sequence: CDR1 DFQATT, CDR2 SNEGSKA (reference sequence). V lost 0 bases to trimming and J lost 0 bases; unmatched junction nucleotides: 7. The CDR3 protein is CSARDYRAGGSYEQYF. The DNA of the CDR3 is TGCAGTGCTAGAGATTATAGGGCGGGAGGCTCCTACGAGCAGTACTTC.

A few counts support this clonotype. V and J are TRBV6-5 and TRBJ2-7, with 12 positions matching TRBD2. CDR3 size: 15 residues. In germline, CDR1 is MNHEY, CDR2 SVGAGI. Trimming at V came to 1 base and at J to 10 bases, leaving 8 bases not matched to a gene. DNA for the CDR3: TGTGCCAGCAGTTACTTAGGACTAGCGGGGCTCCCCCAGTACTTC. As protein: CASSYLGLAGLPQYF.

The sample holds a few counts of this clonotype. A far larger clone is one nucleotide away, so this likely arose from a read error. The chain is built from TRBV11-2 and TRBJ2-5, with D maybe TRBD2 (6 bases). From germline, CDR1 is SGHAT and CDR2 FQNNGV. The CDR3 is 14 residues long. CDR3 DNA: TGTGCCAGCAGCCGGTCGGGAGACAGCGAGACCCAGTGCTTC. Translating it yields CASSRSGDSETQCF.

The chain is built from TRBV28 and TRBJ2-1, with TRBD2 matching over 14 bases. V was pared by 4 bases and J by 4 bases, with 6 bases of the junction left unmatched. From germline, CDR1 is MDHEN and CDR2 SYDVKM. This CDR3 comprises 17 residues. The CDR3 DNA sequence: TGTGCCAGCAGTTCCGGGACTAGCGGGAGCCTATACAATGAGCAGTTCTTC. It specifies CASSSGTSGSLYNEQFF.

To note about this clonotype: Since a much larger clone is just one base distant, this may be a read error. V gene TRBV27 combines with J gene TRBJ2-2, with D unresolved. CDR1 MNHEY and CDR2 SMNVEV come from the germline V gene (reference sequence). Between the trimmed V and J ends, which lost 5 bases and 11 bases, there was a span of 12 bases. This CDR3 region has 12 residues. In nucleotides, the CDR3 is TGTGCCAGCAGTGATTTAACCCCCGAGCTGTTTTTT. Translated, it gives CASSDLTPELFF.

The rearrangement links TRBV29-1 to TRBJ2-7; no definite D call. Looked up from germline, CDR1 is SQVTM and CDR2 is ANQGSEA. The germline V and J ends were trimmed by 3 bases and 5 bases, with 17 bases remaining between them. The CDR3 is 14 amino acids. The CDR3 region has the DNA TGCAGCGTTGAGACCCGGACCGATCCTAACGAGCAGTACTTC. Its translation is CSVETRTDPNEQYF.

This clonotype came up a few times. Given a much more abundant clone one base away, this may be a read error. The V call is TRBV6-2 or TRBV6-3, the J call TRBJ1-2, with TRBD1 matching 8 bases. Trimming took 5 bases from V and 0 from J; bases not matched to a gene: 2. Germline lookup yields CDR1 MNHEY and CDR2 SVGEGT. This CDR3 is built from 14 residues. CDR3 bases: TGTGCCAGCAGTACAGGGGGAGCTAACTATGGCTACACCTTC. Protein: CASSTGGANYGYTF.